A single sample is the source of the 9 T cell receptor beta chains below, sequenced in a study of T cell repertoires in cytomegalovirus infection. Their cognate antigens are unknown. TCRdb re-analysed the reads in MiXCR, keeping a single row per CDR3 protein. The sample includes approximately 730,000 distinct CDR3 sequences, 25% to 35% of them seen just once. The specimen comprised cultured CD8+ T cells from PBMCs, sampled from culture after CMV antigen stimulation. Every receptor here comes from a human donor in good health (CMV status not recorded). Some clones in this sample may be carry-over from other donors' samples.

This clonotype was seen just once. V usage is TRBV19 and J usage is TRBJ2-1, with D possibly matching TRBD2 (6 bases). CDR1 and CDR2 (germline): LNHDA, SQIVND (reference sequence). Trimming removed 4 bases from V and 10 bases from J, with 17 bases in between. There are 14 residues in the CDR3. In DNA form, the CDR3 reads TGTGCCAGTAGTACCCTCTCGACTAGTTGGGAGCAGTTCTTC. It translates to CASSTLSTSWEQFF.

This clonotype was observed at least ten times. The CDR3 DNA sequence: TGCGCCAGCAGCACCGGACAGGGGACTAACTATGGCTACACCTTC. Translation: CASSTGQGTNYGYTF. The rearrangement uses TRBV4-1 and TRBJ1-2; 9 bases align to TRBD1. V was pared by 5 bases and J by 0 bases, with 4 bases of the junction left unmatched. Per germline, CDR1 MGHRA and CDR2 YSYEKL. This CDR3 is built from 15 residues.

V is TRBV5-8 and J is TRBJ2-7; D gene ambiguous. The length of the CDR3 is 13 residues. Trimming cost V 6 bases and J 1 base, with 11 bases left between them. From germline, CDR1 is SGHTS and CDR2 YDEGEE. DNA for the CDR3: TGTGCCAGCACCCCTCAGGATTCCTACGAGCAGTACGTC. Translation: CASTPQDSYEQYV.

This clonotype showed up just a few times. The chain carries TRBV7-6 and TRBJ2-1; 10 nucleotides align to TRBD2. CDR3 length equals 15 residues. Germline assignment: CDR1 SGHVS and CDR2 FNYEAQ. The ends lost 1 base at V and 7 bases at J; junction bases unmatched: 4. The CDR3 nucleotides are TGTGCCAGCAGCTTAGGGCCTAGCGGGGGAAATGAGCAGTTCTTC. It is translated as CASSLGPSGGNEQFF.

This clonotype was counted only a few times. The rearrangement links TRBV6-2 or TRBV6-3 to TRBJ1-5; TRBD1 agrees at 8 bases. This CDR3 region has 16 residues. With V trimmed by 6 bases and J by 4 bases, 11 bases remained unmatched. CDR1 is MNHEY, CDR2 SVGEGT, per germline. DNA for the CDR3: TGTGCCAGCAGACCCAGACAGGGGTGGAAAAATCAGCCCCAGCATTTT. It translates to CASRPRQGWKNQPQHF.

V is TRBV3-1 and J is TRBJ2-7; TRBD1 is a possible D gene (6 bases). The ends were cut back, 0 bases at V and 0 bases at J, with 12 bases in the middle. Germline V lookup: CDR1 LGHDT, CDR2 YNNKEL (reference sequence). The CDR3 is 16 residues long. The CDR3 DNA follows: TGTGCCAGCAGCCAAGATTATGGACAGTCCTCCTACGAGCAGTACTTC. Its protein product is CASSQDYGQSSYEQYF.

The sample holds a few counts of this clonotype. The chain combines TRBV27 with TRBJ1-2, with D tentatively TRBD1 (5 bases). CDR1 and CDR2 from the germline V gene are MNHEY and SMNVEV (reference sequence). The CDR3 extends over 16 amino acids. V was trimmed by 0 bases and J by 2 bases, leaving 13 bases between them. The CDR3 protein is CASSLSAGGENYGYTF. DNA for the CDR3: TGTGCCAGCAGTTTATCCGCTGGGGGGGAAAACTATGGCTACACCTTC.

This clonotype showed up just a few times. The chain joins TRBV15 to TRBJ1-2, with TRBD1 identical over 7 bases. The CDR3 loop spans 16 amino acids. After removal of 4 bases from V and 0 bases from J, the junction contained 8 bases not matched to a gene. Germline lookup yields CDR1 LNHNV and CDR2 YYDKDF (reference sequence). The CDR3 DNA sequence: TGTGCCACCAGCATAGTACCGGGACAGACTAACTATGGCTACACCTTC. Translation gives CATSIVPGQTNYGYTF. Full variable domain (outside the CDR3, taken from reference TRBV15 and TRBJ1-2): DAMVIQNPRYQVTQFGKPVTLSCSQTLNHNVMYWYQQKSSQAPKLLFHYYDKDFNNEADTPDNFQSRRPNTSFCFLDIRSPGLGDTAMYLCATSIVPGQTNYGYTFGSGTRLTVV.

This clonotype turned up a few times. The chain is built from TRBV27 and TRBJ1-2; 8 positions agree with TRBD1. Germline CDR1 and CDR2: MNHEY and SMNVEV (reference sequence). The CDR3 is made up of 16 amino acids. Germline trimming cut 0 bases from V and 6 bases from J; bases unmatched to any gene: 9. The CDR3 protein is CASSLSIPGGGDGYTF. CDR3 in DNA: TGTGCCAGCAGTTTATCGATCCCAGGGGGCGGAGATGGCTACACCTTC.